These 7 T cell receptor beta chains were sequenced from one sample in a study of blood T cell repertoires in COVID-19. The table came from immunoSEQ multiplex PCR; TCRdb's copy has only in-frame clones and leaves some out. The repertoire includes 300,000 to 350,000 clones, about 86% of them detected once, and 4% to 5.5% sits in the top ten. Sequenced: PBMCs or T cells enriched from blood (not recorded which). These TCRs come from a woman in her thirties or forties with acute COVID-19.

This clone was observed a few times. The chain links TRBV11-2 to TRBJ2-1, with TRBD1 identical over 7 bases. The CDR3 loop spans 17 amino acids. Germline lookup yields CDR1 SGHAT and CDR2 FQNNGV. The V gene end was trimmed by 5 bases and the J gene end by 1 base; junction bases not matched to a gene: 11. The CDR3 DNA follows: TGTGCCAGCAGCCTCCGGACAGGTATTGGGTCCTACAATGAGCAGTTCTTC. It is translated as CASSLRTGIGSYNEQFF. Supplemented by reference TRBV11-2 and TRBJ2-1, the full variable domain reads EAGVAQSPRYKIIEKRQSVAFWCNPISGHATLYWYQQILGQGPKLLIQFQNNGVVDDSQLPKDRFSAERLKGVDSTLKIQPAKLEDSAVYLCASSLRTGIGSYNEQFFGPGTRLTVL.

This chain joins TRBV19 and TRBJ1-3; D is unclear. This CDR3 is built from 16 residues. From germline, CDR1 is LNHDA and CDR2 SQIVND (reference sequence). Deletions cut 3 bases from V and 0 bases from J, with 12 bases between. CDR3 in amino acids: CASSILAANSGNTIYF. Here the CDR3 DNA reads TGTGCCAGTAGTATTCTGGCGGCGAACTCTGGAAACACCATATATTTT.

The rearrangement links TRBV6-4 to TRBJ1-2; 10 bases fit TRBD1. The CDR3 length is 14 residues. The germline CDR1 and CDR2 sequences are MRHNA and SNTAGT. V dropped 3 bases and J dropped 6; count of bases not matched to a gene: 4. CDR3 sequence (DNA): TGTGCCAGCAGTGAATCCGGGACAGGGGATGGCTACACCTTC. Amino acids: CASSESGTGDGYTF.

The V call is TRBV2, the J call TRBJ2-5, with a possible D match to TRBD1 (6 bases). Germline values: CDR1 SNHLY, CDR2 FYNNEI. Trimming took 4 bases from V and 4 from J, leaving 16 bases between them. The CDR3 extends over 15 amino acids. CDR3 DNA: TGTGCCAGCAGTGTGCAGGGGCAGTGGTTAGAGACCCAGTACTTC. It is translated as CASSVQGQWLETQYF.

The chain employs TRBV10-3 and TRBJ1-2; 10 nucleotides align to TRBD1. The CDR3 length is 14 residues. Germline values: CDR1 ENHRY, CDR2 SYGVKD. The ends lost 10 bases at V and 4 bases at J; junction bases unmatched: 9. The CDR3 here is CANLGQGHGYGYTF. CDR3 in DNA: TGTGCCAACCTGGGACAGGGGCATGGCTATGGCTACACCTTC.

This clone has a single count. The rearrangement links TRBV3-1 (or the pseudogene TRBV3-2) to TRBJ1-4, with 9 bases matching TRBD1. CDR3 length: 16 amino acids. Germline loops: CDR1 LGHDT, CDR2 YNNKEL (reference sequence). Trimming took 0 bases from V and 5 from J; bases not matched to a gene: 4. CDR3 nucleotide sequence: TGTGCCAGCAGCCAAGATTGGGGACAGGGCAATGAAAAACTGTTTTTT. Encoded protein: CASSQDWGQGNEKLFF.

This chain links TRBV7-6 with TRBJ1-1, with D unresolved. This CDR3 region has 13 residues. Trimming left V 8 bases short and J 11 bases short, with 21 bases between. Germline assignment: CDR1 SGHVS and CDR2 FNYEAQ. The CDR3 DNA reads TGTGCCAGCGGCGGGTTTGCAACGGTTGGGGCTTTCTTT. It codes for CASGGFATVGAFF.